This T cell receptor (beta chain) was captured by sequencing in a study of cytomegalovirus exposure and HLA in healthy donors. With respect to this clone: Antigen unknown.

Study-level findings and limits: The authors later found most CMV-associated TCR beta chains appeared HLA-restricted.

The PCR used 60 Vbeta and 13 Jbeta primers. Profiling relied on immunoSEQ multiplex PCR, and the TCRdb table lists in-frame clones only, not all of them. The sample includes 250,000 to 350,000 clones, 75% to 90% seen only once; the top ten take about 0.3%. This CDR3 has 13 amino acids. V was shortened by 6 bases and J by 7 bases, with 15 bases between the two germline ends. The germline CDR1 and CDR2 sequences are MDHEN and SYDVKM. Sample: PBMCs. The J gene is TRBJ1-1, the V gene TRBV28; D is undetermined. The sequence came from a girl aged 2 to 9 in good health and CMV-seronegative. The CDR3: CASSPMGRLEAFF. DNA for the CDR3: TGTGCCAGCAGCCCCATGGGTAGACTTGAAGCTTTCTTT.